This T cell receptor (beta chain) was recorded in a study of cytomegalovirus exposure and HLA in healthy donors. The method was immunoSEQ multiplex PCR; TCRdb's version includes in-frame clones alone and lacks a portion of them. This sample has 250,000 to 300,000 clones, with 90% found just once. Germline V gives CDR1 MNHNS, CDR2 SASEGT. Trimming stripped 11 bases from V and 5 bases from J, with 19 bases between. This CDR3 is built from 14 residues. This clone appeared a single time. The receptor comes from a woman under 30 in good health and CMV-seronegative. Sequenced: PBMCs. The chain carries TRBV6-1 and TRBJ1-5; D call uncertain. The CDR3 is CASRWSRWYQPQHF. The CDR3 DNA follows: TGTGCCTCTAGGTGGAGTAGGTGGTATCAGCCCCAGCATTTT.